The clone carrying this T cell receptor beta chain was recorded at least ten times. Antigen specificity is unknown. The data were taken from a study of T-cell reconstitution after alpha-beta-depleted transplantation in children. Regarding the study as a whole: Fresh T-cell production supplied most of the T-cell counts and diversity seen one year after transplant.

Molecular barcoding with unique molecular identifiers was used for the TCRbeta library. MiXCR, run by TCRdb on the PCR reads, gives a single entry per CDR3 protein. This sample carries 200,000 or so distinct CDR3 sequences, roughly 7.1% of them seen once, and the ten largest clones take 5.5%. The source was PBMCs, collected before TCRalphabeta/CD19-depleted stem cell transplant. This clonotype was sampled from a boy between 2 and 10 years old with acute lymphoblastic leukemia, due to receive a stem cell transplant.

DNA for the CDR3: TGCAGCGTTACCGGGGTAGGAGCCTACGAGCAGTACTTC. Translation gives CSVTGVGAYEQYF. This chain links TRBV29-1 with TRBJ2-7, with D perhaps TRBD2 (5 bases). The CDR3 loop spans 13 amino acids. Trimming took 5 bases from V and 2 from J, leaving 13 bases between them. Germline CDR1 and CDR2: SQVTM and ANQGSEA.